The 32 T cell receptor beta chains presented below share a single source sample, sequenced in a study of human T cells and chemical hapten exposure. TCRdb re-called the RACE reads with MiXCR, one entry per CDR3 protein. This table holds some 330,000 distinct CDR3 sequences, about 5% found once. The time point was: pre-sensitization, week 0. As to treatment: therapeutic diphenylcyclopropenone sensitization with weekly scalp DPC. The material was whole blood, obtained in connection with sensitization to the hapten diphenylcyclopropenone (DPC). These receptors originate from a woman aged 18-29 years with alopecia areata. Some clones in this sample may be carry-over from other donors' samples.

This clonotype has more than one count but fewer than ten. The rearrangement links TRBV12-3 or TRBV12-4 to TRBJ2-3, with D tentatively TRBD1 (6 bases). The CDR3 length is 14 residues. V gave up 6 bases and J gave up 9 bases, with 19 bases separating them. The CDR3, as DNA: TGTGCCAGCAGCCGGGCTGGGGGCGGGTACACGCAGTATTTT. It translates to CASSRAGGGYTQYF.

This clonotype occurred a few times. V usage is TRBV2 and J usage is TRBJ2-4; D is tentatively TRBD1 or TRBD2 (5 bases each). Germline V gene lookup returns CDR1 SNHLY and CDR2 FYNNEI. The length of the CDR3 is 14 residues. Trimming stripped 3 bases from V and 16 bases from J, with 22 bases between. The CDR3 is CASSETDWGPKDYF. Here the CDR3 DNA reads TGTGCCAGCAGTGAGACGGATTGGGGACCGAAAGACTACTTC.

This clonotype has more than one count but fewer than ten. The V call is TRBV7-9, the J call TRBJ2-3, with 15 bases that match TRBD2. Germline V CDR1 and CDR2: SEHNR, FQNEAQ (reference sequence). The CDR3 has 17 amino acids. V was pared by 6 bases and J by 5 bases, with 9 bases of the junction left unmatched. The CDR3 nucleotides read TGTGCCAGCAGTTCCGGACTAGCGGGGGGGCCTGGAGATACGCAGTATTTT. Protein: CASSSGLAGGPGDTQYF. Full variable domain (outside the CDR3, taken from reference TRBV7-9 and TRBJ2-3): DTGVSQNPRHKITKRGQNVTFRCDPISEHNRLYWYRQTLGQGPEFLTYFQNEAQLEKSRLLSDRFSAERPKGSFSTLEIQRTEQGDSAMYLCASSSGLAGGPGDTQYFGPGTRLTVL.

This clonotype was counted only a few times. This sequence joins TRBV5-1 and TRBJ2-7, with 9 bases that match TRBD1. V shed 3 bases and J 7 bases; nucleotides not matched to a gene: 11. Germline lookup yields CDR1 SGHRS and CDR2 YFSETQ. CDR3 size: 15 residues. This CDR3 reads CASSSAWDRAGEQYF. Written as DNA, the CDR3 is TGCGCCAGCAGCTCGGCCTGGGACAGGGCTGGGGAGCAGTACTTC.

This clonotype has a count of ten or more. The rearrangement joins TRBV12-3 or TRBV12-4 to TRBJ1-4; TRBD1 matches 9 bases. This CDR3 contains 14 residues. V dropped 9 bases and J dropped 7; count of bases not matched to a gene: 9. This chain's CDR3 is CASRSGTGSEKLFF. In DNA, the CDR3 is TGTGCCAGTCGTTCTGGGACAGGGTCTGAAAAACTGTTTTTT.

This clonotype was detected a few times. V usage is TRBV6-4 and J usage is TRBJ2-1; a weak D match, TRBD2 (6 bases). Per germline, CDR1 MRHNA and CDR2 SNTAGT. V was cut by 3 bases and J by 4 bases, with 13 bases left in between. The CDR3 runs to 15 residues. The CDR3 loop reads CASSDGSGQYNEQFF. The CDR3 coding sequence is TGTGCCAGCAGTGATGGCAGCGGGCAATACAATGAGCAGTTCTTC.

This clonotype has a count of ten or more. The rearrangement joins TRBV28 to TRBJ2-7, with TRBD1 matching over 7 bases. Germline V lookup: CDR1 MDHEN, CDR2 SYDVKM. J was trimmed by 3 bases and V by 6 bases; bases with no gene match: 5. CDR3 length equals 13 residues. The DNA of the CDR3 is TGTGCCAGCAGCGGGGACAGATTCTACGAGCAGTACTTC. This encodes CASSGDRFYEQYF.

This rearrangement joins TRBV7-3 to TRBJ2-1; no definite D call. This CDR3 spans 16 amino acids. Per the germline V gene, CDR1 is SGHTA and CDR2 is FQGTGA. Trimming pared 6 bases from V and 2 bases from J, leaving 17 bases between. Here the CDR3 DNA reads TGTGCCAGCAGTATCACCGGGCCGAGCCCCTACAATGAGCAGTTCTTC. Amino acid sequence: CASSITGPSPYNEQFF.

The genes are TRBV2 and TRBJ1-2; the D is unclear. Trimming left V 3 bases short and J 0 bases short, with 11 bases between. The CDR3 totals 15 residues. Germline V CDR1 and CDR2: SNHLY, FYNNEI. The CDR3 loop is CASSDDLNSNYGYTF. CDR3 DNA: TGTGCCAGCAGTGACGACCTTAATTCTAACTATGGCTACACCTTC.

This chain uses TRBV18 with TRBJ2-1; D perhaps matches TRBD2 (5 bases). Germline V CDR1 and CDR2: KGHSH, LQKENI. V gave up 1 base and J gave up 4 bases, with 11 bases separating them. There are 15 residues in the CDR3. The CDR3 is CASSPRGDAYNEQFF. The CDR3 DNA follows: TGTGCCAGCTCACCACGGGGAGACGCTTACAATGAGCAGTTCTTC.

V usage is TRBV6-1 and J usage is TRBJ2-7; D possibly matches TRBD1 or TRBD2 (5 bases each). V lost 6 bases, J lost 2 bases, and 17 bases lay in between. CDR3 size: 15 residues. Per the germline V gene, CDR1 is MNHNS and CDR2 is SASEGT. CDR3 region: CASSNRRDGTYEQYF. As DNA, the CDR3 is TGTGCCAGCAGCAATCGCCGGGACGGCACCTACGAGCAGTACTTC.

The DNA of the CDR3 is TGTGCCAGCACCTTACAGGTGAACACTGAAGCTTTCTTT. This translates into CASTLQVNTEAFF. The V and J genes are TRBV12-3 or TRBV12-4 and TRBJ1-1, with a weak D call TRBD1 (5 bases). The CDR3 has 13 residues. The V and J ends lost 7 bases and 0 bases respectively, with 9 bases between them.

This clonotype was counted between two and nine times. The chain links TRBV15 to TRBJ2-7, with 8 bases matching TRBD1. The germline V gene encodes CDR1 LNHNV and CDR2 YYDKDF (reference sequence). V lost 10 bases, J lost 6 bases, and 14 bases stayed unmatched. The CDR3 runs 14 residues. The CDR3 nucleotides read TGTGCCATCTCCCGGCGACAGGGGCCCGGCGAGCAGTACTTC. Translated, it gives CAISRRQGPGEQYF.

This clonotype was found many times. The chain recombines TRBV4-2 with TRBJ2-2; perhaps TRBD1 as D (6 bases). Trimming left V 2 bases short and J 0 bases short, with 13 bases between. CDR1 is LGHNA and CDR2 is YNFKEQ in the germline V gene. This CDR3 is 17 amino acids long. Here the CDR3 reads CASSQNRATANTGELFF. In DNA form, the CDR3 reads TGTGCCAGCAGCCAAAACAGGGCCACCGCGAACACCGGGGAGCTGTTTTTT.

This clonotype has a handful of counts. The gene calls are TRBV13 and TRBJ2-5; D may match TRBD1 or TRBD2 (5 bases each). Germline V gives CDR1 PRHDT, CDR2 FYEKMQ (reference sequence). The CDR3 has 14 residues. Trimming took 4 bases from V and 1 from J, leaving 10 bases between them. Here the CDR3 reads CASSWGRTQETQYF. The CDR3 DNA reads as TGTGCCAGCAGCTGGGGACGGACCCAAGAGACCCAGTACTTC. The entire variable domain, with the rest obtained from reference TRBV13 and TRBJ2-5, is as follows: AAGVIQSPRHLIKEKRETATLKCYPIPRHDTVYWYQQGPGQDPQFLISFYEKMQSDKGSIPDRFSAQQFSDYHSELNMSSLELGDSALYFCASSWGRTQETQYFGPGTRLLVL.

This clonotype has just a few counts. The rearrangement joins TRBV9 to TRBJ2-6; D uncertain. Trimming shortened V by 0 bases and J by 0 bases, and 10 bases separated the two germline ends. In germline, CDR1 is SGDLS, CDR2 YYNGEE. The CDR3 is 17 amino acids. This CDR3 is CASSVEAFPSGANVLTF. The CDR3 DNA sequence: TGTGCCAGCAGCGTAGAGGCATTCCCCTCTGGGGCCAACGTCCTGACTTTC.

This clonotype was observed at least ten times. The CDR3 reads CASSQGAGARYEQYF. The CDR3 DNA reads as TGTGCCAGCAGCCAAGGTGCTGGGGCCCGCTACGAGCAGTACTTC. The V gene is TRBV3-1, the J gene TRBJ2-7, with D possibly being TRBD1 (5 bases). This CDR3 comprises 15 residues. Looked up from germline, CDR1 is LGHDT and CDR2 is YNNKEL (reference sequence). Trimming shortened V by 1 base and J by 3 bases, and 13 bases separated the two germline ends.

This clonotype was detected many times. The V and J genes are TRBV5-4 and TRBJ1-1; 8 bases map to TRBD1. With 0 bases clipped from V and 1 base from J, the junction kept 2 bases outside the gene matches. The CDR3 is 15 amino acids. Germline V gives CDR1 SGHNT, CDR2 YYREEE (reference sequence). CDR3 nucleotide sequence: TGTGCCAGCAGCTTGGACAGGGGGACGAACACTGAAGCTTTCTTT. Translation gives CASSLDRGTNTEAFF.

The rearrangement uses TRBV20-1 and TRBJ2-6; D might be TRBD1 (6 bases). The germline V gene encodes CDR1 DFQATT and CDR2 SNEGSKA (reference sequence). The V end lost 3 bases, the J end lost 1 base, and 10 bases lay between the germline ends. The CDR3 runs 15 residues. CDR3: CSARGDISGANVLTF. DNA of the CDR3: TGCAGTGCTAGGGGGGACATTTCTGGGGCCAACGTCCTGACTTTC.

This clonotype was picked up many times. The genes are TRBV20-1 and TRBJ1-5; no reliable D call. This CDR3 is 14 amino acids long. Between the trimmed V and J ends, which lost 0 bases and 5 bases, there was a span of 11 bases. Germline CDR1 and CDR2: DFQATT and SNEGSKA (reference sequence). The CDR3 spells CSAREWRTDQPQHF. DNA of the CDR3: TGCAGTGCTAGAGAATGGAGAACAGATCAGCCCCAGCATTTT.

The chain has TRBV18 and TRBJ1-1, with D maybe TRBD1 (5 bases). With 6 bases removed from V and 11 bases from J, the gap between germline ends came to 13 bases. CDR3 size: 11 residues. Germline CDR1 reads KGHSH; CDR2 reads LQKENI. The CDR3 region is CASSEGNVAFF. As DNA, the CDR3 is TGTGCCAGCTCGGAGGGGAATGTGGCTTTCTTT.

This clonotype has a handful of counts. V is TRBV7-9 and J is TRBJ2-2; D is unclear. The V gene lost 6 bases and the J gene lost 4 bases, with 6 bases spanning the gap. The CDR3 has 12 amino acids. Germline values: CDR1 SEHNR, CDR2 FQNEAQ (reference sequence). CDR3 protein: CASSILTGELFF. As DNA, the CDR3 is TGTGCCAGCAGTATTCTCACCGGGGAGCTGTTTTTT.

This clonotype occurred many times. The chain recombines TRBV7-6 with TRBJ1-6; no clear D. V was trimmed by 5 bases and J by 7 bases, leaving 12 bases between them. CDR1 and CDR2 (germline): SGHVS, FNYEAQ. The CDR3 totals 14 residues. The CDR3 DNA sequence: TGTGCCAGCAGCCCCAGGACGGAAAATTCACCCCTCCACTTT. Translation: CASSPRTENSPLHF.

The sample holds many counts of this clonotype. The rearrangement links TRBV29-1 to TRBJ1-4, with 8 bases identical to TRBD1. CDR3 size: 13 residues. Losses at the gene ends were 7 bases for V and 6 bases for J; bases not matched to a gene: 7. The germline V gene encodes CDR1 SQVTM and CDR2 ANQGSEA. The DNA of the CDR3 is TGCAGCGCGGGGCAGGGGGCGGATGAAAAACTGTTTTTT. Amino acid sequence: CSAGQGADEKLFF.

This clonotype was picked up many times. The junction shows a germline mismatch at one end, possibly a read error. The chain combines TRBV7-6 with TRBJ2-7; TRBD1 is a possible D gene (5 bases). The CDR3 loop spans 12 amino acids. Germline assignment: CDR1 SGHVS and CDR2 FNYEAQ. Written as DNA, the CDR3 is TGTGCCAGCAGCTTAGGTCGCTATGGACACCGCTTC. Its protein product is CASSLGRYGHRF.

V is TRBV9 and J is TRBJ2-2; D is ambiguous. The V end was cut by 0 bases, the J end by 5 bases, with 8 bases between. Germline CDR1 is SGDLS and CDR2 is YYNGEE. The CDR3 is 14 residues long. CDR3 DNA sequence: TGTGCCAGCAGCGTAGGGGGTCTTACCGGGGAGCTGTTTTTT. Translating gives CASSVGGLTGELFF. Together with reference TRBV9 and TRBJ2-2, the CDR3 gives the full variable domain: DSGVTQTPKHLITATGQRVTLRCSPRSGDLSVYWYQQSLDQGLQFLIQYYNGEERAKGNILERFSAQQFPDLHSELNLSSLELGDSALYFCASSVGGLTGELFFGEGSRLTVL.

This clonotype has a handful of counts. The V gene is TRBV18, the J gene TRBJ2-3; 8 bases match TRBD2. Germline V lookup: CDR1 KGHSH, CDR2 LQKENI. The CDR3 has 14 residues. After removal of 3 bases from V and 5 bases from J, the junction contained 4 bases not matched to a gene. The CDR3 sequence: CASSPSGVQDTQYF. The CDR3 DNA is TGTGCCAGCTCACCTAGCGGGGTACAAGATACGCAGTATTTT.

This chain connects TRBV15 to TRBJ1-4, with D perhaps TRBD1 (5 bases). V dropped 4 bases and J dropped 7 bases, with 16 bases sitting between them. This CDR3 region has 15 residues. Germline CDR1 reads LNHNV; CDR2 reads YYDKDF (reference sequence). CDR3 residues: CATSNLRGGFEKLFF. The CDR3, as DNA: TGTGCCACCAGCAATCTGAGGGGCGGATTTGAAAAACTGTTTTTT.

The chain employs TRBV4-2 and TRBJ1-3; 9 nucleotides agree with TRBD1. The germline V gene has CDR1 LGHNA and CDR2 YNFKEQ. The CDR3 extends over 16 amino acids. The ends lost 4 bases at V and 2 bases at J; junction bases unmatched: 6. The CDR3 bases are TGTGCCAGCAGCCGCAGACAGGGGGAAACTGGAAACACCATATATTTT. It is translated as CASSRRQGETGNTIYF.

CDR3 nucleotide sequence: TGTGCCAGCAGACGCTTGGGACTAGCGAGCTCCTACAATGAGCAGTTCTTC. It codes for CASRRLGLASSYNEQFF. The chain combines TRBV7-9 with TRBJ2-1; the match to TRBD2 covers 10 bases. CDR3 length: 17 residues. CDR1 is SEHNR and CDR2 is FQNEAQ in the germline V gene (reference sequence). The V and J ends lost 6 bases and 0 bases, in that order; junction bases with no gene match: 8. The variable domain in full, with the rest retrieved from reference TRBV7-9 and TRBJ2-1, is DTGVSQNPRHKITKRGQNVTFRCDPISEHNRLYWYRQTLGQGPEFLTYFQNEAQLEKSRLLSDRFSAERPKGSFSTLEIQRTEQGDSAMYLCASRRLGLASSYNEQFFGPGTRLTVL.

This clonotype was seen ten or more times. V and J are TRBV28 and TRBJ2-4, with D hard to call. CDR3 length: 14 amino acids. Germline V gene data show CDR1 as MDHEN and CDR2 as SYDVKM. Between the trimmed V and J ends, which lost 7 bases and 3 bases, there was a span of 13 bases. As DNA, the CDR3 is TGTGCCAGCACCCTAGATCTCGTCAAAAACATTCAGTACTTC. Amino acids: CASTLDLVKNIQYF.

This clonotype came up a few times. This chain connects TRBV4-3 to TRBJ1-1; 9 positions agree with TRBD1. This CDR3 comprises 14 residues. Germline lookup yields CDR1 LGHNA and CDR2 YSLEER. The V gene end was trimmed by 3 bases and the J gene end by 11 bases; junction bases not matched to a gene: 10. The CDR3 nucleotides read TGCGCCAGCAGCCAGGCAGGGACAGGGAGCGTCGCTTTCTTT. Amino acid sequence: CASSQAGTGSVAFF.